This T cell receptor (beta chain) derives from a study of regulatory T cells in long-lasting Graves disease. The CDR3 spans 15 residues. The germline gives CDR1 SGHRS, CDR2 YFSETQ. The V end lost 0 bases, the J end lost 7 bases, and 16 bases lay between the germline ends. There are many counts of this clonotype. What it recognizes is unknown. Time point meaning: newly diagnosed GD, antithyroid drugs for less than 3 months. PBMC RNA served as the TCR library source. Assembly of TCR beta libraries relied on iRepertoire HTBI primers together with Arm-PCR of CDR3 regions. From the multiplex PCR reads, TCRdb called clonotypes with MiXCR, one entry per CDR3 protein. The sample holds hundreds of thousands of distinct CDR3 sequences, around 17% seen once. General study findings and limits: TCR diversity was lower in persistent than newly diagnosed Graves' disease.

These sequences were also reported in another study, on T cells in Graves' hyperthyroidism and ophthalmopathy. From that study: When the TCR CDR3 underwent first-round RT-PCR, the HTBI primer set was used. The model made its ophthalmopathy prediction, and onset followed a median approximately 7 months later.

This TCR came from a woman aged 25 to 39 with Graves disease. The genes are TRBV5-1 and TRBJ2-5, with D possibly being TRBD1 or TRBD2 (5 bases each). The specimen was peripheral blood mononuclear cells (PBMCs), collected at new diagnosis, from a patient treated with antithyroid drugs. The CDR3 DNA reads TGCGCCAGCAGCTTGGAATCCGGGACCTTAGGGACCCAGTACTTC. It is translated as CASSLESGTLGTQYF.